This record covers a single TCR beta chain. Antigen: not known. The PCR ran on 60 Vbeta and 13 Jbeta primers. Profiling relied on immunoSEQ multiplex PCR, and the TCRdb table lists in-frame clones only, not all of them. Its table lists 70,000 to 90,000 clones. These data are taken from a study of cytomegalovirus exposure and HLA in healthy donors. Background on the study: In an earlier analysis, 117 million unique TCR beta sequences were found from approximately 190 million T cells.

General study results and limits: In vitro checks showed that a few CMV-associated chains really do target CMV antigens.

The TCR was taken from a man aged 18-30 years in good health and CMV-seropositive. What was sequenced was PBMCs.

CDR3 in amino acids: CASSHDVGSPTVQYF. The CDR3 DNA reads as TGTGCCAGCAGCCATGATGTGGGCAGCCCCACGGTACAGTACTTC. This rearrangement joins TRBV4-2 to TRBJ2-7, with D unresolved. The length of the CDR3 is 15 residues. Germline V lookup: CDR1 LGHNA, CDR2 YNFKEQ. Deletions cut 3 bases from V and 10 bases from J, with 22 bases between.